This TCR beta chain appears in the sequencing data of a study of T cell responses to AZD1222 COVID-19 vaccine. Study-wide background: Pooling covered second doses at about 4 or about 12 weeks. Study observations and caveats: Clonal diversity may have been underestimated, and the donors were mostly white British, with more females than males.

Concerning this clone: Its specificity is not known.

TCRdb's table, derived via immunoSEQ multiplex PCR, lists solely in-frame clones and lacks some. The profile shows 75,000 to 90,000 clones, 70% to 90% of them singletons. The sequence was obtained from an adult in good health. Sample: peripheral blood, taken on day 0 of AZD1222 vaccination.

In nucleotides, the CDR3 is TGTGCCAGCAGCTTAGACGCAGGACAGGGGGTTTATTCACCCCTCCACTTT. Translation gives CASSLDAGQGVYSPLHF. The chain links TRBV5-5 to TRBJ1-6, with TRBD1 matching over 10 bases. The J segment lost 8 bases and the V segment lost 2 bases, leaving 10 bases of the junction unmatched. This CDR3 is 17 amino acids long. Germline V gene sequence: CDR1 SGHKS, CDR2 YYEKEE (reference sequence).